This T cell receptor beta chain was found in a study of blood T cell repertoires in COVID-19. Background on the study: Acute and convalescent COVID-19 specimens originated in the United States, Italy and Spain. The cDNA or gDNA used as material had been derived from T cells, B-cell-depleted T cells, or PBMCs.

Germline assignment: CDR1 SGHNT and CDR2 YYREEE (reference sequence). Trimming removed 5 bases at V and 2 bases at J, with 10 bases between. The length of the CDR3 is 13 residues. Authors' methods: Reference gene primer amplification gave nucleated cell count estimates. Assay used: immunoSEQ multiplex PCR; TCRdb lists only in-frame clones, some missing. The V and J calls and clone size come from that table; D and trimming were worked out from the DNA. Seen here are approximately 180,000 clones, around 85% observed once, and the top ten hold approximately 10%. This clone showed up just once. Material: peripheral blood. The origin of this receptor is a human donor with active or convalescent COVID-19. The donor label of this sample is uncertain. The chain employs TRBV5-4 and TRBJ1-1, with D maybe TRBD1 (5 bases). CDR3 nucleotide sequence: TGTGCCAGCAGTGACAGTATTAACACTGAAGCTTTCTTT. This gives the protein CASSDSINTEAFF.